Each of the 14 T cell receptor beta chains below was sequenced from the same sample in a study of OX40 agonist ivuxolimab in advanced cancers. The method was the immunoSEQ multiplex PCR assay. The table was pulled from immuneACCESS by TCRdb, which kept in-frame rearrangements only. Such tables lose some clones; where checked, under half of the loss comes from unresolved V genes, and the rest has no known cause. Present in this sample are around 60,000 clones, under 85% of which were seen just once. The top ten clones comprise 5% to 7.5% of the sample. The input for sequencing was CD4+ or CD8+ T cells sorted from blood, taken in a trial of the OX40 agonist ivuxolimab. The receptors stem from an adult with an advanced solid tumor such as melanoma, head and neck, liver or kidney cancer.

CDR3 amino acids: CATAGTGGWNEQFF. The CDR3 DNA follows: TGTGCCACGGCAGGGACAGGGGGTTGGAATGAGCAGTTCTTC. This chain joins TRBV10-3 and TRBJ2-1; 11 nucleotides align to TRBD1. CDR1 is ENHRY, CDR2 SYGVKD, per germline. After removal of 10 bases from V and 7 bases from J, the junction contained 9 bases not matched to a gene. This CDR3 is 14 amino acids long.

This clone is termed medium-sized (0.01 to 0.1%). The rearrangement joins TRBV18 to TRBJ2-7; 14 bases line up with TRBD2. Germline-derived CDR1 and CDR2 are KGHSH and LQKENI. The trim removed 8 bases at V and 7 bases at J, leaving 7 bases unmatched. The length of the CDR3 is 14 residues. CDR3 protein: CASGGTSGRAEQYF. CDR3 nucleotides: TGTGCCAGCGGAGGGACTAGCGGGAGAGCGGAGCAGTACTTC.

The chain recombines TRBV18 with TRBJ1-1; D remains unclear. Germline V gene data show CDR1 as KGHSH and CDR2 as LQKENI. This CDR3 contains 15 residues. V shed 0 bases and J shed 4 bases, with 12 bases lying between them. Here the CDR3 reads CASSPPQLPGTEAFF. The CDR3, as DNA: TGTGCCAGCTCACCACCCCAACTCCCGGGCACTGAAGCTTTCTTT.

The chain combines TRBV5-4 with TRBJ2-5, with a weak D call TRBD2 (5 bases). Germline values: CDR1 SGHNT, CDR2 YYREEE (reference sequence). V lost 3 bases and J lost 3, with 12 bases in between. CDR3 length: 14 amino acids. Here the CDR3 DNA reads TGTGCCAGCAGCTGGACCGGGAAGGAAGAGACCCAGTACTTC. This sequence encodes CASSWTGKEETQYF.

The chain links TRBV13 to TRBJ1-1, with D perhaps TRBD1 (6 bases). This CDR3 is 14 amino acids long. Germline V lookup: CDR1 PRHDT, CDR2 FYEKMQ (reference sequence). V was shortened by 5 bases and J by 11 bases, with 21 bases between the two germline ends. The chain's CDR3 is CASSAQLTGNWAFF. The CDR3 DNA sequence: TGTGCCAGCAGCGCCCAGCTCACAGGGAATTGGGCTTTCTTT. The complete variable domain, with remaining parts taken from reference TRBV13 and TRBJ1-1, reads AAGVIQSPRHLIKEKRETATLKCYPIPRHDTVYWYQQGPGQDPQFLISFYEKMQSDKGSIPDRFSAQQFSDYHSELNMSSLELGDSALYFCASSAQLTGNWAFFGQGTRLTVV.

J is TRBJ1-1 and V is TRBV4-3; no firm D call. This CDR3 is 15 amino acids long. Trimming cost V 0 bases and J 5 bases, with 13 bases left between them. Germline assignment: CDR1 LGHNA and CDR2 YSLEER. The CDR3 is CASSQEAREGTEAFF. Written as DNA, the CDR3 is TGCGCCAGCAGCCAAGAAGCTCGGGAAGGAACTGAAGCTTTCTTT.

V gene TRBV9 combines with J gene TRBJ2-1; 7 positions agree with TRBD2. The germline V gene has CDR1 SGDLS and CDR2 YYNGEE. V lost 0 bases to trimming and J lost 4 bases; unmatched junction nucleotides: 4. This CDR3 comprises 15 residues. CDR3 amino acids: CASSVVGGEYNEQFF. In DNA form, the CDR3 reads TGTGCCAGCAGCGTAGTGGGGGGGGAATACAATGAGCAGTTCTTC.

The chain recombines TRBV5-4 with TRBJ2-5; TRBD2 matches at 10 bases. The CDR3 covers 17 residues. The V segment lost 4 bases and the J segment 4 bases; nucleotides outside the gene matches: 13. CDR1 is SGHNT and CDR2 is YYREEE in the germline V gene (reference sequence). In DNA form, the CDR3 reads TGTGCCAGCAGCGGGTGGACTAGCGGAGGCCTCCGAGAGACCCAGTACTTC. Translated: CASSGWTSGGLRETQYF.

A few counts support this clone. The chain joins TRBV7-6 to TRBJ2-7; D remains unclear. Germline loops: CDR1 SGHVS, CDR2 FNYEAQ. Trimming pared 5 bases from V and 0 bases from J, leaving 11 bases between. The CDR3 extends over 14 amino acids. CDR3 sequence (DNA): TGTGCCAGCAGCCGGACGGTGAACTCCTACGAGCAGTACTTC. It codes for CASSRTVNSYEQYF.

The V gene is TRBV9, the J gene TRBJ2-7, with D perhaps TRBD1 (7 bases). CDR1 and CDR2 from the germline V gene are SGDLS and YYNGEE. The CDR3 has 15 residues. Trimming removed 3 bases from V and 3 bases from J, with 16 bases in between. The CDR3 DNA reads as TGTGCCAGCAGCGCCTCCGCGGGACAGTTCTACGAGCAGTACTTC. This sequence encodes CASSASAGQFYEQYF. The variable domain in full, with the rest retrieved from reference TRBV9 and TRBJ2-7, is DSGVTQTPKHLITATGQRVTLRCSPRSGDLSVYWYQQSLDQGLQFLIQYYNGEERAKGNILERFSAQQFPDLHSELNLSSLELGDSALYFCASSASAGQFYEQYFGPGTRLTVT.

The gene calls are TRBV27 and TRBJ2-1, with 7 bases aligning to TRBD1. Trimming at V came to 2 bases and at J to 8 bases, leaving 9 bases not matched to a gene. Germline V gene data show CDR1 as MNHEY and CDR2 as SMNVEV (reference sequence). The CDR3 consists of 15 residues. This CDR3 reads CASSLLPGQGDEQFF. CDR3 nucleotides: TGTGCCAGCAGTTTACTGCCGGGGCAGGGGGATGAGCAGTTCTTC.

J is TRBJ2-3 and V is TRBV14; TRBD2 is a possible D gene (7 bases). The CDR3 runs 17 residues. V dropped 4 bases and J dropped 4 bases, with 21 bases sitting between them. The germline V gene has CDR1 SGHDN and CDR2 FVKESK. The CDR3 bases are TGTGCCAGCAGCCGAATGAGGGGGGGAGTAGGCCCAGATACGCAGTATTTT. Translated: CASSRMRGGVGPDTQYF.

The chain recombines TRBV18 with TRBJ1-6; TRBD1 matches 9 bases. Germline V gives CDR1 KGHSH, CDR2 LQKENI. The CDR3 loop spans 15 amino acids. V lost 3 bases to trimming and J lost 10 bases; unmatched junction nucleotides: 7. In DNA form, the CDR3 reads TGTGCCAGCTCACCCCTACAGGGGGCATGGTCACCCCTCCACTTT. It is translated as CASSPLQGAWSPLHF.

The chain has TRBV19 and TRBJ1-2, with a weak D call TRBD1 (6 bases). Trimming took off 5 bases at V and 8 bases at J, with 18 bases between the two ends. This CDR3 comprises 14 residues. Germline assignment: CDR1 LNHDA and CDR2 SQIVND (reference sequence). Here the CDR3 DNA reads TGTGCCAGTAGTTCGCAGGGGAGTGGGCGCGGCTACACCTTC. It translates to CASSSQGSGRGYTF.